Below, 23 T cell receptor beta chains from the same sample are listed, as sequenced in a study of human T cells and chemical hapten exposure. TCRdb ran MiXCR on the RACE reads and lists one entry per CDR3 protein. The sample lists around 380,000 distinct CDR3 sequences; roughly 5% were seen once. Time point defined: patch test 1, 2 weeks after DPC sensitization. Treatment reported: therapeutic diphenylcyclopropenone sensitization with weekly scalp DPC. This specimen consisted of whole blood, obtained in connection with sensitization to the hapten diphenylcyclopropenone (DPC). These receptors were collected from a woman aged 45-65 years with alopecia areata. Some clones in this sample may be carry-over from other donors' samples.

This clonotype was seen repeatedly, ten times or more. This chain joins TRBV10-1 and TRBJ2-7; 7 bases are shared with TRBD1. Losses at the gene ends were 8 bases for V and 0 bases for J; bases not matched to a gene: 4. This CDR3 has 13 residues. Germline CDR1 reads WNHNN; CDR2 reads SYGVQD (reference sequence). The CDR3 spells CASLGDSSYEQYF. The CDR3 DNA reads as TGCGCCAGCCTGGGGGACAGCTCCTACGAGCAGTACTTC.

Only a few counts were recorded for this clonotype. V and J are TRBV15 and TRBJ1-5; unclear D gene. This CDR3 contains 15 residues. V lost 0 bases and J lost 4, with 10 bases in between. The germline V gene encodes CDR1 LNHNV and CDR2 YYDKDF (reference sequence). CDR3: CATSRDLRGNQPQHF. DNA of the CDR3: TGTGCCACCAGCAGAGATTTACGAGGGAATCAGCCCCAGCATTTT.

This clonotype was seen only once. V usage is TRBV6-1 and J usage is TRBJ2-3; TRBD2 matches at 10 bases. This CDR3 is 13 amino acids long. The germline V gene has CDR1 MNHNS and CDR2 SASEGT. The CDR3 is CASGRAGADTQYF. CDR3 nucleotides: TGTGCAAGCGGGAGGGCCGGGGCAGATACGCAGTATTTT.

This clonotype was recorded at least ten times. The V gene is TRBV28, the J gene TRBJ2-3; 8 nucleotides align to TRBD1. CDR3 length equals 16 residues. Trimming removed 6 bases from V and 4 bases from J; junction bases left unmatched: 12. Germline lookup yields CDR1 MDHEN and CDR2 SYDVKM. The CDR3 bases are TGTGCCAGCAGGCACCGGACAGGGCTAGGGGCAGATACGCAGTATTTT. Translation gives CASRHRTGLGADTQYF.

This clonotype occurred many times. J is TRBJ1-1 and V is TRBV5-1; D possibly corresponds to TRBD1 (5 bases). V was shortened by 0 bases and J by 5 bases, with 11 bases between the two germline ends. The CDR3 is made up of 14 amino acids. Germline V gives CDR1 SGHRS, CDR2 YFSETQ. The CDR3: CASSLVGRETEAFF. The CDR3 region has the DNA TGCGCCAGCAGCTTGGTCGGCAGGGAGACTGAAGCTTTCTTT.

This clonotype was detected only a few times. The rearrangement links TRBV6-5 to TRBJ1-1; D is undetermined. CDR3 size: 16 residues. V was cut by 8 bases and J by 1 base, with 20 bases left in between. CDR1 and CDR2 (germline): MNHEY, SVGAGI. Written as DNA, the CDR3 is TGTGCCAGCCTGCCCCCGCCATTCCTTGAGAACACTGAAGCTTTCTTT. Translated, it gives CASLPPPFLENTEAFF.

The sample holds many counts of this clonotype. The chain joins TRBV29-1 to TRBJ1-1; 7 nucleotides align to TRBD1. Looked up from germline, CDR1 is SQVTM and CDR2 is ANQGSEA. Trimming at V came to 6 bases and at J to 10 bases, leaving 20 bases not matched to a gene. The CDR3 is made up of 15 amino acids. CDR3 coding DNA: TGCAGCGTGGAGCCTCGGGACAGCTCGAAACCAGGAGCTTTCTTT. The encoded protein is CSVEPRDSSKPGAFF.

The chain carries TRBV10-3 and TRBJ2-5, with 10 bases aligning to TRBD1. Trimming at V came to 0 bases and at J to 4 bases, leaving 2 bases not matched to a gene. Germline CDR1 is ENHRY and CDR2 is SYGVKD. The CDR3 covers 15 residues. For the CDR3, the DNA is TGTGCCATCAGTGAGTCGGGACAGGGGACAGAGACCCAGTACTTC. Protein: CAISESGQGTETQYF.

At least ten counts were recorded for this clonotype. The V call is TRBV6-2 or TRBV6-3, the J call TRBJ2-1; D is ambiguous. CDR1 MNHEY and CDR2 SVGEGT come from the germline V gene. Between the trimmed V and J ends, which lost 6 bases and 4 bases, there was a span of 7 bases. CDR3 length equals 12 residues. CDR3: CASSQVYNEQFF. The CDR3 region has the DNA TGTGCCAGCAGCCAGGTGTACAATGAGCAGTTCTTC.

This clonotype showed up many times. This sequence joins TRBV4-1 and TRBJ1-3; TRBD1 might be the D (6 bases). The CDR3 spans 16 residues. The ends were cut back, 4 bases at V and 1 base at J, with 14 bases in the middle. Looked up from germline, CDR1 is MGHRA and CDR2 is YSYEKL. This CDR3 reads CASSRATGKSGNTIYF. The CDR3 bases are TGCGCCAGCAGCCGTGCTACAGGGAAATCTGGAAACACCATATATTTT.

The chain uses TRBV7-9 and TRBJ2-7, with 7 bases matching TRBD1. Germline lookup yields CDR1 SEHNR and CDR2 FQNEAQ (reference sequence). This CDR3 has 14 residues. Trimming cost V 6 bases and J 2 bases; bases outside gene matches: 7. The CDR3 DNA is TGTGCCAGCAGTAATCCGGGACAGACCTACGAGCAGTACTTC. This translates into CASSNPGQTYEQYF.

This clonotype was seen at least ten times. The V gene is TRBV5-1, the J gene TRBJ1-1; D gene unclear. This CDR3 spans 14 amino acids. V lost 0 bases and J lost 0, with 6 bases in between. Germline V lookup: CDR1 SGHRS, CDR2 YFSETQ. The CDR3 nucleotides are TGCGCCAGCAGCTTGGATCCGATGAACACTGAAGCTTTCTTT. It specifies CASSLDPMNTEAFF.

The sample holds many counts of this clonotype. This chain connects TRBV4-3 to TRBJ2-4; D possibly matches TRBD1 or TRBD2 (7 bases each). Per the germline V gene, CDR1 is LGHNA and CDR2 is YSLEER. Between the trimmed V and J ends, which lost 5 bases and 8 bases, there was a span of 22 bases. The length of the CDR3 is 16 residues. The CDR3 region is CASSREGAGQRDIQYF. The CDR3 bases are TGCGCCAGCAGCAGGGAGGGGGCAGGCCAACGGGACATTCAGTACTTC.

This clonotype was counted at least ten times. The chain couples TRBV29-1 to TRBJ1-1, with 7 nucleotides matching TRBD1. Trimming cost V 4 bases and J 0 bases; bases outside gene matches: 2. The CDR3 loop spans 13 amino acids. Germline values: CDR1 SQVTM, CDR2 ANQGSEA. This CDR3 is CSVGGQMNTEAFF. For the CDR3, the DNA is TGCAGCGTTGGGGGACAGATGAACACTGAAGCTTTCTTT. Looking up the rest from reference TRBV29-1 and TRBJ1-1 gives the full variable domain: SAVISQKPSRDICQRGTSLTIQCQVDSQVTMMFWYRQQPGQSLTLIATANQGSEATYESGFVIDKFPISRPNLTFSTLTVSNMSPEDSSIYLCSVGGQMNTEAFFGQGTRLTVV.

V is TRBV10-3 and J is TRBJ2-3; 7 nucleotides agree with TRBD2. V was clipped by 6 bases and J by 0 bases; unmatched bases: 9. The CDR3 has 16 residues. Germline V gene lookup returns CDR1 ENHRY and CDR2 SYGVKD. Here the CDR3 reads CAISASGLTSTDTQYF. The CDR3 coding sequence is TGTGCCATCAGCGCTAGCGGCCTAACTAGCACAGATACGCAGTATTTT.

As to this clonotype: One base away lies a much larger clone, so this may be a sequencing read error. It is likely a read error, because the conserved phenylalanine at the end of the CDR3 is missing. The chain recombines TRBV12-3 or TRBV12-4 with TRBJ2-5, with D hard to call. This CDR3 is 13 amino acids long. Trimming took 2 bases from V and 1 from J, leaving 5 bases between them. DNA for the CDR3: TGTGCCAGCAGTTTACTCACCCAAGAGACCCAGTACTTG. Its protein is CASSLLTQETQYL.

In this sample, this clonotype turned up many times. This sequence joins TRBV6-2 or TRBV6-3 and TRBJ1-1; maybe TRBD1 (6 bases). The germline V gene has CDR1 MNHEY and CDR2 SVGEGT. The CDR3 spans 13 residues. Trimming took off 7 bases at V and 3 bases at J, with 12 bases between the two ends. The CDR3 DNA sequence: TGTGCCAGCACTCCACAGGGCTACACTGAAGCTTTCTTT. This codes for CASTPQGYTEAFF.

This clonotype has a count of ten or more. CDR3 DNA: TGTGCCGCCGGGGGCCACTCCTACGAGCAGTACTTC. As protein: CAAGGHSYEQYF. The chain has TRBV6-6 and TRBJ2-7; D possibly matches TRBD1 or TRBD2 (6 bases each). Deletions cut 11 bases from V and 0 bases from J, with 11 bases between. The CDR3 runs to 12 residues. The V gene's germline CDR1 is MNHNY and CDR2 SVGAGI (reference sequence).

This clonotype showed up many times. As DNA, the CDR3 is TGTGCCACCAGTGAGCCCGGGGGGTACAATGAGCAGTTCTTC. It is translated as CATSEPGGYNEQFF. The V gene is TRBV24-1, the J gene TRBJ2-1, with TRBD2 identical over 7 bases. The CDR3 consists of 14 residues. The V and J ends lost 4 bases and 4 bases, in that order; junction bases with no gene match: 3. Germline V gene lookup returns CDR1 KGHDR and CDR2 SFDVKD.

The chain joins TRBV6-1 to TRBJ2-4; D is ambiguous. This CDR3 comprises 17 residues. Looked up from germline, CDR1 is MNHNS and CDR2 is SASEGT. Trimming pared 2 bases from V and 1 base from J, leaving 15 bases between. The DNA of the CDR3 is TGTGCCAGCAGTGAAATATCCCCGTCGGCGGCCAAAAACATTCAGTACTTC. This encodes CASSEISPSAAKNIQYF.

The chain combines TRBV5-5 with TRBJ1-6; TRBD1 might be the D (5 bases). Germline-derived CDR1 and CDR2 are SGHKS and YYEKEE (reference sequence). CDR3 length equals 16 residues. V was shortened by 1 base and J by 8 bases, with 16 bases between the two germline ends. The DNA of the CDR3 is TGTGCCAGCAGCTTGATCGCGACGGGGACGTATTCACCCCTCCACTTT. It yields the protein CASSLIATGTYSPLHF. Complete variable domain (other parts from reference TRBV5-5 and TRBJ1-6): DAGVTQSPTHLIKTRGQQVTLRCSPISGHKSVSWYQQVLGQGPQFIFQYYEKEERGRGNFPDRFSARQFPNYSSELNVNALLLGDSALYLCASSLIATGTYSPLHFGNGTRLTVT.

There are many counts of this clonotype. V and J are TRBV29-1 and TRBJ1-5; TRBD1 matches at 8 bases. The germline gives CDR1 SQVTM, CDR2 ANQGSEA. V trimming: 7 bases; J trimming: 1 base; junction bases outside the gene matches: 15. The CDR3 extends over 17 amino acids. CDR3 loop: CSATLPQGDGSNQPQHF. The CDR3 coding sequence is TGCAGCGCAACCCTGCCACAGGGGGATGGCAGCAATCAGCCCCAGCATTTT.

This clonotype was seen at least ten times. This chain links TRBV12-3 or TRBV12-4 with TRBJ2-4; the D is unclear. Deletions cut 3 bases from V and 0 bases from J, with 9 bases between. This CDR3 region has 15 residues. CDR3 in DNA: TGTGCCAGCAGTTTCCGGGTTCTAGCCAAAAACATTCAGTACTTC. This sequence encodes CASSFRVLAKNIQYF.